This T cell receptor beta chain was recorded in a study of shared clonotypes between healthy human individuals. General study findings and limits: Rarefaction indicated that sorted-subset sequencing remained incomplete although depth was large. Genetic and exposure-history diversity was limited by the few donors. It was the non-shared clonotypes that had lower generation probabilities than clonotypes shared by all four donors.

The CDR3 runs to 15 residues. V gave up 7 bases and J gave up 0 bases, with 16 bases separating them. Germline CDR1 and CDR2: MGHDK and SYGVNS. Repertoires were generated with immunoSEQ multiplex PCR, while TCRdb's copy carries only in-frame clones and drops some. The sample has 600,000 to 750,000 clones, around 70% seen once. This clone has only one observation. The antigen remains unidentified. The receptor comes from a woman under 40 in good health. The sample comprised memory CD4+ T cells sorted from blood. Subset given: CD45RA-negative fraction. V gene TRBV25-1 combines with J gene TRBJ2-7, with D possibly called TRBD1 or TRBD2 (6 bases each). Here the CDR3 reads CASTLEGGGSYEQYF. For the CDR3, the DNA is TGTGCCAGCACCCTCGAGGGGGGAGGCTCCTACGAGCAGTACTTC.